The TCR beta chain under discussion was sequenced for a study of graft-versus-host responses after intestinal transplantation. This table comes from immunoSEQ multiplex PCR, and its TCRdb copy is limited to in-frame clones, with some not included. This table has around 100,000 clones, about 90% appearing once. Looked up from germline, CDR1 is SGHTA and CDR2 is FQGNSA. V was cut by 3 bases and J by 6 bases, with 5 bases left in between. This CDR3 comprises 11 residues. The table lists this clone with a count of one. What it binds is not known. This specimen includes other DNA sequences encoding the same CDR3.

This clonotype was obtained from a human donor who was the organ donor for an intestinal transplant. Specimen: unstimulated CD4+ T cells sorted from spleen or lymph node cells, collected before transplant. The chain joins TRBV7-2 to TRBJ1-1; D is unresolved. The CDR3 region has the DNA TGTGCCAGCAGCTTCCCTGCTGAAGCTTTCTTT. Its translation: CASSFPAEAFF.